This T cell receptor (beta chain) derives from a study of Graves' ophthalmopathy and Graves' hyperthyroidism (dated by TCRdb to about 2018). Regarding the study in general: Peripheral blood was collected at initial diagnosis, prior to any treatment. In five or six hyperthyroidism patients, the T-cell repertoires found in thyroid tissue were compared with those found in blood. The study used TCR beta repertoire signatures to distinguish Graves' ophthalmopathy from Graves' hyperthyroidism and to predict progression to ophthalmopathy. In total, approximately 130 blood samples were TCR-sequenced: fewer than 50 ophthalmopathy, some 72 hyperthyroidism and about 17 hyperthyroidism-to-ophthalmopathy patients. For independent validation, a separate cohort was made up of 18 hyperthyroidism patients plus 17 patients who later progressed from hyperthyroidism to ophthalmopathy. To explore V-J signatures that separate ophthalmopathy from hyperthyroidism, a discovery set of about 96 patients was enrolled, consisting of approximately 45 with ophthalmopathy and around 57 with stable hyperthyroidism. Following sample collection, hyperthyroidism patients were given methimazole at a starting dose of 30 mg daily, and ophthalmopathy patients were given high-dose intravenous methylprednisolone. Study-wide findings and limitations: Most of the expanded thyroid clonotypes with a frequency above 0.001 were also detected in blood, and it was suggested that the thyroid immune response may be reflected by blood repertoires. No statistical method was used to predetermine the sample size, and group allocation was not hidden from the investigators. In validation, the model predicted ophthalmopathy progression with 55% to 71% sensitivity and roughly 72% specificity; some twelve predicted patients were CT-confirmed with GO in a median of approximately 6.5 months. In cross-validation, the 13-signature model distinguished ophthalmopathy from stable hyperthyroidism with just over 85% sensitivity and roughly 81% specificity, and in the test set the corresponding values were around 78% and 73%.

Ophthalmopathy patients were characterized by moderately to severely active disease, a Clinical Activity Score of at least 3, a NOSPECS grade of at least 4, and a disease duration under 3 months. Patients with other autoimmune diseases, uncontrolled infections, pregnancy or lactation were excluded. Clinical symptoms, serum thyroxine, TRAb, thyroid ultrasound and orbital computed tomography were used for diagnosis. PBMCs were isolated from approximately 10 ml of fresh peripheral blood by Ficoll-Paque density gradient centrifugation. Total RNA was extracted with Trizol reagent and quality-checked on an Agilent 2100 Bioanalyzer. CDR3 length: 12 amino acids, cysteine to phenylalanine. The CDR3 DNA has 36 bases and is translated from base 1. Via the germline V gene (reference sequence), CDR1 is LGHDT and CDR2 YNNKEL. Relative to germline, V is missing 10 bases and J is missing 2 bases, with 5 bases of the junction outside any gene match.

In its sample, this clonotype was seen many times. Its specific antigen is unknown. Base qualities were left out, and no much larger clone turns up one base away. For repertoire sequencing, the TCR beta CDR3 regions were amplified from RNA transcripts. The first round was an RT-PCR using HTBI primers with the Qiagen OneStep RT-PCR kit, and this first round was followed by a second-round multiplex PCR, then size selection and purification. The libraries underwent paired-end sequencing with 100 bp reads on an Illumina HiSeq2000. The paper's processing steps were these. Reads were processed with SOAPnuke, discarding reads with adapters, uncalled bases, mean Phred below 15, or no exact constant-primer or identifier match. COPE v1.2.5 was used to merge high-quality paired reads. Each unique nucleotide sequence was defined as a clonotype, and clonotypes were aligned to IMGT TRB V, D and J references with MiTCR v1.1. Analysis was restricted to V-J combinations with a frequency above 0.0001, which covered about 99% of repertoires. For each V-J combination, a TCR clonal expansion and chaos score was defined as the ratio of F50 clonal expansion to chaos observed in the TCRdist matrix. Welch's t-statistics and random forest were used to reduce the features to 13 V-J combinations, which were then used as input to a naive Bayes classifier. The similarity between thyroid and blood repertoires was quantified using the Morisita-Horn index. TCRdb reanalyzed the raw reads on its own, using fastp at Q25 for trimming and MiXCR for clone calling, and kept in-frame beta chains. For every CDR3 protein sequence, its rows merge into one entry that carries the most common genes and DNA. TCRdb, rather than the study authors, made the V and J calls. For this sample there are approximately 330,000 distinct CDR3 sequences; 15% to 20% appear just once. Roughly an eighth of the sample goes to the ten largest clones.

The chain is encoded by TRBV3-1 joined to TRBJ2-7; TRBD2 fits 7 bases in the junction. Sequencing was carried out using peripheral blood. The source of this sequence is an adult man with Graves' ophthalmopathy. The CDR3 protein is CATGTTTYEQYF. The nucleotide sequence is TGTGCCACCGGGACTACGACCTACGAGCAGTACTTC.